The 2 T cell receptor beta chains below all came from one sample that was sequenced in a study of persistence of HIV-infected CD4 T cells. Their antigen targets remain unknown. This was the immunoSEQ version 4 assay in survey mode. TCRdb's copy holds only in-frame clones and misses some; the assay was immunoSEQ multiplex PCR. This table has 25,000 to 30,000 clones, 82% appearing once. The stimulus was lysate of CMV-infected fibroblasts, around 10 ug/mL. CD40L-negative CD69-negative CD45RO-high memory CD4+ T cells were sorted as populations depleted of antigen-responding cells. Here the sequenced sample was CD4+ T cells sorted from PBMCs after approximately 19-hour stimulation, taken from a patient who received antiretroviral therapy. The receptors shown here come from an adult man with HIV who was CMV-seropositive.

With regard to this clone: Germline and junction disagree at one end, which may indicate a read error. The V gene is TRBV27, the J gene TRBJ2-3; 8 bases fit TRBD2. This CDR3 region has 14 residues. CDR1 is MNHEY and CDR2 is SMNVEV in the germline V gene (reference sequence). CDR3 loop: CASGFRGGLDTQYF. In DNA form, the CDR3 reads TGTGCCAGCGGTTTTCGGGGGGGCCTGGATACGCAGTATTTT.

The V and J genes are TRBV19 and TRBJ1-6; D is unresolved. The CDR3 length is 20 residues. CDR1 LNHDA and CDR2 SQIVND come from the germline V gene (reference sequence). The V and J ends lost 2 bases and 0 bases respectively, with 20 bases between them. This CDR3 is CASSIFLFGRQSSYNSPLHF. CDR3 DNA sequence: TGTGCCAGTAGTATATTTCTTTTCGGCAGGCAGAGCTCCTATAATTCACCCCTCCACTTT.